Described below is a single T cell receptor beta chain sequence and its context. What it binds is unknown. This CDR3 comprises 15 residues. The germline V gene encodes CDR1 MNHNY and CDR2 SVGAGI (reference sequence). The V end was cut by 2 bases, the J end by 1 base, with 12 bases between. This entry belongs to a study of cytomegalovirus exposure and HLA in healthy donors. Study-level points and caveats: The classifier reportedly diagnosed cytomegalovirus status with high specificity and sensitivity. Many donors shared some public TCRs, even though most TCR sequences were rare.

The method was immunoSEQ multiplex PCR; TCRdb's version includes in-frame clones alone and lacks a portion of them. This repertoire shows around 130,000 clones, just under 90% found once; its top ten account for around 3.4%. V is TRBV6-6 and J is TRBJ2-7, with TRBD1 as a possible D gene (5 bases). This TCR came from a man aged 25 to 40 in good health and CMV-seronegative. The specimen was PBMCs. Written as DNA, the CDR3 is TGTGCCAGCAGTTACGGGGCAGGAAGGTCCTACGAGCAGTACTTC. Its translation: CASSYGAGRSYEQYF.